This entry concerns a single TCR beta chain. The entry originates in a study of blood T cell repertoires in COVID-19. Study-wide context: Some COVID-19 samples were acute and others convalescent; all came from the United States, Italy and Spain. T cells, B-cell-depleted T cells, or PBMCs supplied cDNA or gDNA.

Sequencing used immunoSEQ multiplex PCR; TCRdb keeps in-frame clones, though not all of them. In the table there are 280,000 or so clones, 90% of which are singletons. The study drew participants aged about 18 to 89 years from 24 US areas. CDR1 SGHVS and CDR2 FQNEAQ come from the germline V gene. V trimming: 5 bases; J trimming: 4 bases; junction bases outside the gene matches: 4. The CDR3 contains 15 residues. This TCR came from a woman under 30 with acute COVID-19. The J gene is TRBJ2-3, the V gene TRBV7-8; TRBD2 agrees at 12 bases. Specimen: PBMCs or T cells enriched from blood (not recorded which). The CDR3 DNA reads as TGTGCCAGCAGCCCGACTAGCGGGAGCGCAGATACGCAGTATTTT. This gives the protein CASSPTSGSADTQYF.